This entry features one T cell receptor (beta chain) sequence. This sample also contains other DNA sequences that code for the same CDR3. These data are taken from a study of shared clonotypes between healthy human individuals. The germline V gene encodes CDR1 SGDLS and CDR2 YYNGEE. The germline V and J ends were trimmed by 0 bases and 4 bases, with 5 bases remaining between them. There are 13 residues in the CDR3. Assay used: immunoSEQ multiplex PCR; TCRdb lists only in-frame clones, some missing. The data contain hundreds of thousands of clones, roughly 92% of them singletons. CD8 cells regarded as naive lacked CD45RO, were positively chosen for CCR7, and omitted terminally differentiated effector memory CD45RA+ cells.

The chain combines TRBV9 with TRBJ2-1; D is undetermined. Sequencing used naive CD8+ T cells sorted from blood. This clonotype was sampled from a man under 40 in good health. The CDR3 is CASSVGQYNEQFF. DNA for the CDR3: TGTGCCAGCAGCGTAGGTCAGTACAATGAGCAGTTCTTC.